One and the same sample provided the 26 T cell receptor beta chains below, sequenced in a study of blood T cell repertoires in COVID-19. TCRdb's copy holds only in-frame clones and misses some; the assay was immunoSEQ multiplex PCR. In the table there are around 70,000 clones, roughly nine tenths of which are singletons. Material for sequencing was peripheral blood. All receptors derive from a man aged 45-65 years with acute or convalescent COVID-19.

The rearrangement uses TRBV6-5 and TRBJ1-2; D is perhaps TRBD1 (5 bases). The V end lost 1 base, the J end lost 4 bases, and 13 bases lay between the germline ends. This CDR3 is built from 15 residues. Germline CDR1 and CDR2: MNHEY and SVGAGI. CDR3: CASSYLDTVGYGYTF. For the CDR3, the DNA is TGTGCCAGCAGTTACTTGGACACCGTTGGCTATGGCTACACCTTC.

V is TRBV11-2 and J is TRBJ2-7; 10 bases are shared with TRBD2. In germline, CDR1 is SGHAT, CDR2 FQNNGV. V lost 5 bases to trimming and J lost 4 bases; unmatched junction nucleotides: 11. CDR3 length: 16 residues. The CDR3 DNA follows: TGTGCCAGCAGCCTACGAGCGGGAGGGCAAACTTACGAGCAGTACTTC. Its protein is CASSLRAGGQTYEQYF.

The CDR3 protein is CASSLIRGAGGNTIYF. Here the CDR3 DNA reads TGTGCCAGCAGCCTTATTCGCGGGGCCGGAGGAAACACCATATATTTT. This chain uses TRBV5-5 with TRBJ1-3; a possible D gene is TRBD1 (5 bases). Per the germline V gene, CDR1 is SGHKS and CDR2 is YYEKEE (reference sequence). Trimming stripped 4 bases from V and 4 bases from J, with 18 bases between. This CDR3 spans 16 amino acids. The whole variable domain, filled in from reference TRBV5-5 and TRBJ1-3, reads DAGVTQSPTHLIKTRGQQVTLRCSPISGHKSVSWYQQVLGQGPQFIFQYYEKEERGRGNFPDRFSARQFPNYSSELNVNALLLGDSALYLCASSLIRGAGGNTIYFGEGSWLTVV.

This clone was recorded only once. The chain carries TRBV5-1 and TRBJ1-3; D might be TRBD1 (5 bases). Germline CDR1 SGHRS, CDR2 YFSETQ. The CDR3 is 18 amino acids. Trimming stripped 4 bases from V and 0 bases from J, with 20 bases between. The CDR3 protein is CASSAAGSRGGSGNTIYF. The CDR3 DNA sequence: TGCGCCAGCAGCGCCGCGGGGTCAAGGGGAGGCTCTGGAAACACCATATATTTT.

The CDR3 sequence: CASSFGPSGGYTF. The CDR3 DNA reads TGTGCCAGCAGTTTTGGCCCGAGCGGGGGCTACACCTTC. The J gene is TRBJ1-2, the V gene TRBV27, with unresolved D. This CDR3 has 13 amino acids. The germline CDR1 and CDR2 sequences are MNHEY and SMNVEV (reference sequence). The V end was cut by 3 bases, the J end by 8 bases, with 13 bases between.

This chain joins TRBV18 and TRBJ2-1; 9 bases line up with TRBD1. Germline CDR1 is KGHSH and CDR2 is LQKENI. With V trimmed by 2 bases and J by 2 bases, 7 bases remained unmatched. The CDR3 consists of 17 residues. CDR3 in DNA: TGTGCCAGCTCACCATCACCGGGACAGGGCCCCTACAATGAGCAGTTCTTC. Protein product: CASSPSPGQGPYNEQFF.

This chain links TRBV9 with TRBJ1-2; D not resolved. The CDR3 totals 17 residues. The germline V and J ends were trimmed by 4 bases and 3 bases, with 22 bases remaining between them. Germline V CDR1 and CDR2: SGDLS, YYNGEE. Here the CDR3 reads CASSSLPLTHQDYGYTF. In DNA form, the CDR3 reads TGTGCCAGCAGCTCCCTTCCCCTGACACACCAGGACTATGGCTACACCTTC.

The chain recombines TRBV6-1 with TRBJ1-4; TRBD1 is a possible D gene (5 bases). V was shortened by 1 base and J by 8 bases, with 14 bases between the two germline ends. The germline V gene encodes CDR1 MNHNS and CDR2 SASEGT. This CDR3 has 15 amino acids. CDR3 coding DNA: TGTGCCAGCAGTGAAGGGGCAGGGCTGGGAGAAAAACTGTTTTTT. The encoded protein is CASSEGAGLGEKLFF.

The V gene is TRBV11-2, the J gene TRBJ2-1; perhaps TRBD1 as D (5 bases). CDR3 length equals 13 residues. Deletions cut 4 bases from V and 7 bases from J, with 11 bases between. Germline V gene sequence: CDR1 SGHAT, CDR2 FQNNGV. The CDR3 DNA sequence: TGTGCCAGCAGCTCAGGGCTAGTAAATGAGCAGTTCTTC. Amino acid sequence: CASSSGLVNEQFF.

The V call is TRBV18, the J call TRBJ2-3; D uncertain. Trimming cost V 11 bases and J 1 base, with 13 bases left between them. This CDR3 region has 13 residues. Looked up from germline, CDR1 is KGHSH and CDR2 is LQKENI. The CDR3 loop is CAGTEPGTDTQYF. The CDR3 bases are TGTGCCGGCACAGAGCCCGGCACAGATACGCAGTATTTT.

The rearrangement joins TRBV10-3 to TRBJ2-1; the match to TRBD1 covers 11 bases. This CDR3 is built from 13 residues. In germline, CDR1 is ENHRY, CDR2 SYGVKD. The ends lost 8 bases at V and 8 bases at J; junction bases unmatched: 5. CDR3 protein: CAISDRGLDEQFF. The CDR3 DNA reads as TGTGCCATCTCGGACAGGGGGCTTGATGAGCAGTTCTTC.

The chain couples TRBV7-2 to TRBJ2-2; D is possibly TRBD2 (7 bases). Looked up from germline, CDR1 is SGHTA and CDR2 is FQGNSA. The CDR3 runs to 15 residues. Trimming left V 2 bases short and J 4 bases short, with 11 bases between. Here the CDR3 reads CASSLTGGGTGELFF. The CDR3 nucleotides read TGTGCCAGCAGCTTAACGGGGGGCGGCACCGGGGAGCTGTTTTTT.

In its sample, this clone was seen a few times. The V call is TRBV7-9, the J call TRBJ2-1; D may be TRBD2 (5 bases). Between the trimmed V and J ends, which lost 5 bases and 6 bases, there was a span of 11 bases. The CDR3 runs 13 residues. CDR1 is SEHNR and CDR2 is FQNEAQ in the germline V gene (reference sequence). DNA for the CDR3: TGTGCCAGCAGCGGCGAGGGTTCCAATGAGCAGTTCTTC. It is translated as CASSGEGSNEQFF.

The J gene is TRBJ2-1, the V gene TRBV27; 11 positions match TRBD2. The CDR3 sequence is 16 residues long. Germline V lookup: CDR1 MNHEY, CDR2 SMNVEV (reference sequence). The J segment lost 5 bases and the V segment lost 5 bases, leaving 8 bases of the junction unmatched. This CDR3 reads CASSLQGLAVNNEQFF. The CDR3 DNA reads TGTGCCAGCAGTCTCCAGGGACTAGCGGTTAACAATGAGCAGTTCTTC.

The chain couples TRBV11-2 to TRBJ2-7, with TRBD1 matching 8 bases. From germline, CDR1 is SGHAT and CDR2 FQNNGV. CDR3 size: 13 residues. After removal of 2 bases from V and 3 bases from J, the junction contained 0 bases not matched to a gene. This CDR3 is CASSLTGGYEQYV. CDR3 DNA: TGTGCCAGCAGCTTAACAGGGGGCTACGAGCAGTACGTC.

The chain carries TRBV5-1 and TRBJ2-7; 9 bases map to TRBD1. The J segment lost 5 bases and the V segment lost 3 bases, leaving 6 bases of the junction unmatched. The CDR3 covers 14 residues. Germline V lookup: CDR1 SGHRS, CDR2 YFSETQ. The DNA for the CDR3 is TGCGCCAGCAGCTCGGGATGGACAGGGGACGAGCAGTACTTC. Translated: CASSSGWTGDEQYF.

The chain couples TRBV30 to TRBJ2-1, with D possibly matching TRBD1 (5 bases). The CDR3 is 15 amino acids. Trimming stripped 4 bases from V and 5 bases from J, with 18 bases between. Germline CDR1 is GTSNPN and CDR2 is SVGIG (reference sequence). The CDR3 is CAWNPRGQNDNEQFF. DNA for the CDR3: TGTGCCTGGAACCCGCGTGGACAAAATGACAATGAGCAGTTCTTC.

This chain links TRBV6-5 with TRBJ2-7; maybe TRBD1 (6 bases). The germline V gene has CDR1 MNHEY and CDR2 SVGAGI. The V end was cut by 6 bases, the J end by 4 bases, with 10 bases between. This CDR3 has 12 residues. The CDR3 region has the DNA TGTGCCAGCAGAACAACAGGGTACGAGCAGTACTTC. Its translation: CASRTTGYEQYF.

The rearrangement joins TRBV4-2 to TRBJ2-1, with D possibly matching TRBD2 (5 bases). The CDR3 spans 16 residues. The V and J ends lost 4 bases and 5 bases respectively, with 18 bases between them. CDR1 LGHNA and CDR2 YNFKEQ come from the germline V gene. The CDR3 protein is CASSPILARPNNEQFF. DNA for the CDR3: TGTGCCAGCAGCCCGATCCTAGCCCGGCCTAACAATGAGCAGTTCTTC.

The chain is built from TRBV15 and TRBJ1-1, with TRBD1 identical over 8 bases. The germline gives CDR1 LNHNV, CDR2 YYDKDF (reference sequence). CDR3 length: 16 amino acids. J was trimmed by 5 bases and V by 0 bases; bases with no gene match: 8. CDR3 in DNA: TGTGCCACCAGCAGAGATATCGCAGGGGGCAGGACTGAAGCTTTCTTT. Its translation is CATSRDIAGGRTEAFF.

V is TRBV5-4 and J is TRBJ2-1, with 7 bases aligning to TRBD1. After removal of 0 bases from V and 3 bases from J, the junction contained 6 bases not matched to a gene. Per the germline V gene, CDR1 is SGHNT and CDR2 is YYREEE (reference sequence). The CDR3 sequence is 16 residues long. The CDR3 loop reads CASSLEARGLYNEQFF. DNA of the CDR3: TGTGCCAGCAGCTTGGAGGCTAGGGGGCTCTACAATGAGCAGTTCTTC.

The chain recombines TRBV10-3 with TRBJ1-1, with D possibly TRBD1 on 5 matching bases. This CDR3 contains 14 residues. The germline CDR1 and CDR2 sequences are ENHRY and SYGVKD. V dropped 8 bases and J dropped 0 bases, with 13 bases sitting between them. The CDR3 region has the DNA TGTGCCATCGGGGCGGTAGCCATGAACACTGAAGCTTTCTTT. It codes for CAIGAVAMNTEAFF.

The rearrangement uses TRBV28 and TRBJ1-1; 8 positions agree with TRBD1. Per the germline V gene, CDR1 is MDHEN and CDR2 is SYDVKM. V dropped 6 bases and J dropped 8; count of bases not matched to a gene: 8. The CDR3 runs 13 residues. In DNA, the CDR3 is TGTGCCAGCAGGAAGACAGGGGCCCTAGAAGCTTTCTTT. Translation: CASRKTGALEAFF. The full variable domain, rest sourced from reference TRBV28 and TRBJ1-1, is DVKVTQSSRYLVKRTGEKVFLECVQDMDHENMFWYRQDPGLGLRLIYFSYDVKMKEKGDIPEGYSVSREKKERFSLILESASTNQTSMYLCASRKTGALEAFFGQGTRLTVV.

The CDR3 sequence is CAWTGNQETQYF. For the CDR3, the DNA is TGTGCCTGGACCGGGAACCAAGAGACCCAGTACTTC. The V call is TRBV30, the J call TRBJ2-5, with D possibly TRBD2 on 5 matching bases. The CDR3 contains 12 residues. Germline V gene sequence: CDR1 GTSNPN, CDR2 SVGIG (reference sequence). V lost 4 bases to trimming and J lost 0 bases, with 6 bases between them.

V usage is TRBV6-2 or TRBV6-3 and J usage is TRBJ1-1; no clear D. CDR1 is MNHEY, CDR2 SVGEGT, per germline. This CDR3 is 13 amino acids long. Trimming cost V 6 bases and J 1 base, with 9 bases left between them. The CDR3, as DNA: TGTGCCAGCAGCCGAACAAGGAACACTGAAGCTTTCTTT. Translating gives CASSRTRNTEAFF.

The chain combines TRBV13 with TRBJ1-1; 9 nucleotides line up with TRBD1. V gave up 4 bases and J gave up 4 bases; unmatched junction bases: 4. This CDR3 has 14 residues. Germline V lookup: CDR1 PRHDT, CDR2 FYEKMQ (reference sequence). CDR3 in DNA: TGTGCCAGCAGCTCGGGACAGGGCGGCACTGAAGCTTTCTTT. It specifies CASSSGQGGTEAFF.